A single sample gave rise to the 18 T cell receptor beta chains below, sequenced in a study of CD8+CD57+ T cells in acquired aplastic anemia. Profiles of TCR beta VDJ and CDR3 were generated from a genomic DNA template. TCRdb re-analysed the reads in MiXCR, keeping a single row per CDR3 protein. Of more than 150,000 distinct CDR3 sequences in the sample, about 50% are singletons; the top ten hold 13%. It was patients with CD8+CD57+ cell expansion by flow cytometry who were chosen for sequencing. Sequencing input: sorted CD4+, CD8+, or CD8+CD57+ T cells (not recorded which) from PBMCs. These receptors were obtained from a human donor with aplastic anemia.

This clonotype was detected only a few times. The chain employs TRBV19 and TRBJ2-7, with 7 bases identical to TRBD1. V was clipped by 5 bases and J by 3 bases; unmatched bases: 4. This CDR3 spans 13 amino acids. Per the germline V gene, CDR1 is LNHDA and CDR2 is SQIVND (reference sequence). The CDR3 nucleotides are TGTGCCAGTAGTGAAAGGGGGCACTACGAGCAGTACTTC. This sequence encodes CASSERGHYEQYF.

This clonotype was detected only a few times. The chain carries TRBV2 and TRBJ1-1; D is ambiguous. Germline assignment: CDR1 SNHLY and CDR2 FYNNEI. With 6 bases removed from V and 0 bases from J, the gap between germline ends came to 8 bases. The CDR3 consists of 13 residues. The CDR3 bases are TGTGCCAGCAGCCCCGACATGAACACTGAAGCTTTCTTT. Encoded protein: CASSPDMNTEAFF.

V and J are TRBV20-1 and TRBJ2-1; 8 nucleotides match TRBD1. The CDR3 sequence is 14 residues long. Trimming cost V 6 bases and J 6 bases; bases outside gene matches: 10. CDR1 is DFQATT and CDR2 is SNEGSKA in the germline V gene (reference sequence). The CDR3 is CSATGQGGSNEQFF. Here the CDR3 DNA reads TGCAGTGCGACAGGACAGGGAGGTTCCAATGAGCAGTTCTTC.

The chain carries TRBV29-1 and TRBJ2-5, with D perhaps TRBD1 (7 bases). Germline V gene data show CDR1 as SQVTM and CDR2 as ANQGSEA. V was cut by 6 bases and J by 7 bases, with 15 bases left in between. There are 12 residues in the CDR3. The CDR3 loop reads CSVPGTAGTQYF. CDR3 nucleotide sequence: TGCAGCGTACCCGGGACAGCGGGGACCCAGTACTTC.

The chain recombines TRBV15 with TRBJ1-2; TRBD1 might be the D (6 bases). This CDR3 comprises 14 residues. Germline CDR1 and CDR2: LNHNV and YYDKDF (reference sequence). The germline V and J ends were trimmed by 1 base and 4 bases, with 10 bases remaining between them. In DNA, the CDR3 is TGTGCCACCAGCAGAGCGGACAGTTTCTATGGCTACACCTTC. Translating it yields CATSRADSFYGYTF.

In its sample, this clonotype was seen many times. The chain is built from TRBV20-1 and TRBJ2-3, with D perhaps matching TRBD1 or TRBD2 (5 bases each). Germline V gene data show CDR1 as DFQATT and CDR2 as SNEGSKA (reference sequence). With 6 bases removed from V and 7 bases from J, the gap between germline ends came to 17 bases. This CDR3 contains 13 residues. The CDR3 DNA follows: TGCAGTGCCCCCCCGGGGCCTGGGAATACGCAGTATTTT. Translation: CSAPPGPGNTQYF.

Only a few counts were recorded for this clonotype. The V gene is TRBV12-3 or TRBV12-4, the J gene TRBJ2-1; possibly TRBD1 or TRBD2 for D (6 bases each). V lost 1 base and J 3 bases, leaving 16 bases between the germline ends. The CDR3 runs 17 residues. Here the CDR3 DNA reads TGTGCCAGCAGTTTAGAAGCGTTGGGGGGCCTCTACAATGAGCAGTTCTTC. Translation gives CASSLEALGGLYNEQFF.

CDR3 in amino acids: CASSIGGLVAGELFF. In DNA, the CDR3 is TGTGCCAGTAGTATAGGTGGGCTGGTGGCCGGGGAGCTGTTTTTT. The chain uses TRBV19 and TRBJ2-2; D unclear. Trimming took 1 base from V and 6 from J, leaving 12 bases between them. The CDR3 covers 15 residues. From germline, CDR1 is LNHDA and CDR2 SQIVND (reference sequence). The full variable domain, its missing parts supplied by reference TRBV19 and TRBJ2-2, is DGGITQSPKYLFRKEGQNVTLSCEQNLNHDAMYWYRQDPGQGLRLIYYSQIVNDFQKGDIAEGYSVSREKKESFPLTVTSAQKNPTAFYLCASSIGGLVAGELFFGEGSRLTVL.

In this sample, this clonotype turned up many times. The chain has TRBV12-3 or TRBV12-4 and TRBJ2-7; a weak D match, TRBD2 (5 bases). The V end was cut by 7 bases, the J end by 2 bases, with 12 bases between. CDR3 length: 13 residues. The CDR3 loop reads CASKTSGTYEQYF. In nucleotides, the CDR3 is TGTGCCAGCAAAACGTCGGGGACCTACGAGCAGTACTTC.

This clonotype was observed at least ten times. V usage is TRBV19 and J usage is TRBJ1-5; TRBD1 is a possible D gene (5 bases). This CDR3 has 15 amino acids. Germline CDR1 is LNHDA and CDR2 is SQIVND (reference sequence). V lost 3 bases to trimming and J lost 4 bases, with 13 bases between them. For the CDR3, the DNA is TGTGCCAGTAGTATTGGCAGGGCGCGGAATCAGCCCCAGCATTTT. Protein product: CASSIGRARNQPQHF.

The J gene is TRBJ2-3, the V gene TRBV12-3 or TRBV12-4; D possibly corresponds to TRBD2 (5 bases). Trimming took off 3 bases at V and 1 base at J, with 11 bases between the two ends. The CDR3 totals 15 residues. CDR3 bases: TGTGCCAGCAGTTTGGGGAGTAGGCGCACAGATACGCAGTATTTT. As protein: CASSLGSRRTDTQYF.

This clonotype was seen at least ten times. The rearrangement uses TRBV24-1 and TRBJ1-5; unclear D gene. V lost 0 bases and J 4 bases, leaving 6 bases between the germline ends. The CDR3 extends over 14 amino acids. Germline CDR1 KGHDR, CDR2 SFDVKD. The CDR3 DNA reads TGTGCCACCAGTGATTTGGCCAATAATCAGCCCCAGCATTTT. This gives the protein CATSDLANNQPQHF.

The V and J genes are TRBV20-1 and TRBJ1-2; unclear D gene. The ends were cut back, 3 bases at V and 7 bases at J, with 18 bases in the middle. The CDR3 runs to 14 residues. Per the germline V gene, CDR1 is DFQATT and CDR2 is SNEGSKA (reference sequence). CDR3 region: CSASREGLLGGYTF. In nucleotides, the CDR3 is TGCAGTGCTAGTCGGGAGGGATTGCTCGGTGGCTACACCTTC.

This clonotype was found once. The chain employs TRBV11-2 and TRBJ2-7; D perhaps matches TRBD1 (6 bases). Germline V gene data show CDR1 as SGHAT and CDR2 as FQNNGV. Deletions cut 6 bases from V and 2 bases from J, with 17 bases between. The CDR3 length is 15 residues. The CDR3 sequence: CASSFETGRTYEQYF. The CDR3 DNA follows: TGTGCCAGCAGTTTTGAAACAGGGCGAACCTACGAGCAGTACTTC.

The chain uses TRBV25-1 and TRBJ2-5; a weak D match, TRBD2 (6 bases). Deletions cut 6 bases from V and 0 bases from J, with 14 bases between. This CDR3 comprises 15 residues. Germline CDR1 is MGHDK and CDR2 is SYGVNS. In nucleotides, the CDR3 is TGTGCCAGCAGGCTCGGGAGCCGTGACCAAGAGACCCAGTACTTC. This codes for CASRLGSRDQETQYF.

The rearrangement uses TRBV9 and TRBJ2-5, with 12 nucleotides matching TRBD2. The CDR3 totals 16 residues. Germline trimming cut 4 bases from V and 5 bases from J; bases unmatched to any gene: 9. Germline assignment: CDR1 SGDLS and CDR2 YYNGEE. CDR3 nucleotide sequence: TGTGCCAGCAGCCCGACTAGCGGGAGCGGTTGGGAGACCCAGTACTTC. The encoded protein is CASSPTSGSGWETQYF.

This sequence joins TRBV10-3 and TRBJ1-3; the D gene is possibly TRBD1 (5 bases). This CDR3 contains 12 residues. Germline V lookup: CDR1 ENHRY, CDR2 SYGVKD. V was trimmed by 6 bases and J by 6 bases, leaving 9 bases between them. CDR3 DNA: TGTGCCATCAGGGGGACCTCAAACACCATATATTTT. As protein: CAIRGTSNTIYF.

This clonotype has at least ten counts. The gene calls are TRBV20-1 and TRBJ2-3, with 12 bases aligning to TRBD2. The CDR3 is 15 residues long. Germline assignment: CDR1 DFQATT and CDR2 SNEGSKA (reference sequence). V lost 2 bases to trimming and J lost 1 base; unmatched junction nucleotides: 1. The CDR3 reads CSARRTSGGTDTQYF. CDR3 bases: TGCAGTGCTAGAAGGACTAGCGGGGGCACAGATACGCAGTATTTT.